This TCR beta chain was sequenced for a study of blood T cell repertoires in COVID-19. The ends lost 3 bases at V and 3 bases at J; junction bases unmatched: 5. Looked up from germline, CDR1 is KGHSH and CDR2 is LQKENI. The CDR3 spans 15 residues. Method: immunoSEQ multiplex PCR; TCRdb's copy keeps in-frame clones and lacks some. Of 45,000 to 55,000 clones listed, 87% are singletons. This receptor was obtained from a man in his fifties with active COVID-19. This chain links TRBV18 with TRBJ1-1; 9 nucleotides line up with TRBD1. The material sequenced was peripheral blood. CDR3 region: CASSPGTGLDTEAFF. Here the CDR3 DNA reads TGTGCCAGCTCACCCGGGACAGGGTTGGACACTGAAGCTTTCTTT.